These 16 T cell receptor beta chains were sequenced from one sample in a study of blood T cell repertoires in COVID-19. Measured with immunoSEQ multiplex PCR; TCRdb has only the in-frame clones, and not every one. This repertoire shows some 370,000 clones, 90% found once; its top ten account for approximately 7%. The sequenced sample consisted of peripheral blood. Receptors originate from a man aged 18 to 30 with active or convalescent COVID-19.

The chain has TRBV2 and TRBJ2-1; D not certain. CDR1 and CDR2 from the germline V gene are SNHLY and FYNNEI. The CDR3 contains 12 residues. Trimming left V 7 bases short and J 6 bases short, with 10 bases between. CDR3 sequence (DNA): TGTGCCAGCACCCACCTACGCAATGAGCAGTTCTTC. Its translation: CASTHLRNEQFF.

Comment on this clone: This may be a read error: a much more frequent sequence differs by one nucleotide. This sequence joins TRBV6-2 or TRBV6-3 and TRBJ1-1, with D unresolved. Trimming cost V 4 bases and J 1 base, with 7 bases left between them. The CDR3 loop spans 13 amino acids. Germline CDR1 MNHEY, CDR2 SVGEGT. The CDR3 nucleotides are TGTGCCAGCAGTTTAGGAGGGAACACTGAAGCTTTCTTT. This codes for CASSLGGNTEAFF.

The rearrangement joins TRBV24-1 to TRBJ2-7, with 7 bases lining up with TRBD2. Germline V gene sequence: CDR1 KGHDR, CDR2 SFDVKD. The CDR3 is made up of 15 amino acids. V lost 4 bases and J lost 2; bases outside the gene matches: 7. CDR3 sequence reads: CATSETGEGAYEQYF. In DNA form, the CDR3 reads TGTGCCACCAGTGAAACCGGGGAGGGTGCCTACGAGCAGTACTTC.

The chain is built from TRBV5-6 and TRBJ1-1; D not resolved. CDR3 size: 14 residues. Trimming took 0 bases from V and 4 from J, leaving 10 bases between them. CDR1 and CDR2 from the germline V gene are SGHDT and YYEEEE. CDR3 sequence: CASSLAGVGTEAFF. In nucleotides, the CDR3 is TGTGCCAGCAGCTTGGCCGGGGTCGGCACTGAAGCTTTCTTT.

This sequence joins TRBV7-3 and TRBJ2-2; D is ambiguous. CDR3 length: 15 amino acids. V lost 0 bases and J lost 7, with 12 bases in between. The V gene's germline CDR1 is SGHTA and CDR2 FQGTGA. In nucleotides, the CDR3 is TGTGCCAGCAGCTTAACGGTCGACTCGGGCGGGGAGCTGTTTTTT. Its protein is CASSLTVDSGGELFF.

J is TRBJ2-5 and V is TRBV19; D not resolved. V lost 8 bases and J lost 5, with 12 bases in between. The CDR3 consists of 12 residues. Germline V gene lookup returns CDR1 LNHDA and CDR2 SQIVND (reference sequence). The CDR3 loop is CASSHIPETQYF. For the CDR3, the DNA is TGTGCCAGTTCCCACATACCGGAGACCCAGTACTTC. Using reference TRBV19 and TRBJ2-5 for the parts outside the CDR3, the full variable domain is DGGITQSPKYLFRKEGQNVTLSCEQNLNHDAMYWYRQDPGQGLRLIYYSQIVNDFQKGDIAEGYSVSREKKESFPLTVTSAQKNPTAFYLCASSHIPETQYFGPGTRLLVL.

J is TRBJ1-6 and V is TRBV7-2; D is unresolved. This CDR3 spans 17 amino acids. The germline CDR1 and CDR2 sequences are SGHTA and FQGNSA. Trimming cost V 1 base and J 8 bases, with 18 bases left between them. Written as DNA, the CDR3 is TGTGCCAGCAGCTTAGAAGAACCAGGTCGGTGGGATTCACCCCTCCACTTT. Amino acids: CASSLEEPGRWDSPLHF.

The chain is built from TRBV7-9 and TRBJ2-7; possible D gene TRBD1, 5 bases. The length of the CDR3 is 11 residues. Trimming stripped 5 bases from V and 9 bases from J, with 11 bases between. Germline V gene lookup returns CDR1 SEHNR and CDR2 FQNEAQ (reference sequence). CDR3 in DNA: TGTGCCAGCAGCCCAGGGATGGGGCAGTACTTC. Its translation is CASSPGMGQYF.

This chain joins TRBV5-1 and TRBJ1-2; D is possibly TRBD1 (5 bases). From germline, CDR1 is SGHRS and CDR2 YFSETQ. Trimming pared 0 bases from V and 8 bases from J, leaving 14 bases between. There are 14 residues in the CDR3. The CDR3 sequence: CASSLDQGRKGYTF. CDR3 coding DNA: TGCGCCAGCAGCTTGGACCAGGGCAGGAAGGGCTACACCTTC.

The rearrangement joins TRBV25-1 to TRBJ1-2; the D gene is possibly TRBD1 (6 bases). CDR3 length: 18 amino acids. Trimming took 1 base from V and 3 from J, leaving 21 bases between them. Germline V CDR1 and CDR2: MGHDK, SYGVNS. The CDR3 region is CASSESIWTDDKDYGYTF. CDR3 nucleotide sequence: TGTGCCAGCAGTGAATCCATATGGACAGACGATAAGGACTATGGCTACACCTTC.

The chain links TRBV7-2 to TRBJ2-2; 9 nucleotides line up with TRBD2. CDR1 and CDR2 from the germline V gene are SGHTA and FQGNSA. The CDR3 sequence is 13 residues long. V shed 5 bases, J shed 8 bases, and the junction held 3 bases outside the gene matches. CDR3 region: CASSGTSGGELFF. For the CDR3, the DNA is TGTGCCAGCAGCGGAACTAGCGGGGGGGAGCTGTTTTTT.

The DNA for the CDR3 is TGTGCCAGTAGTATGGGAGGAGGAGGCAATCAGCCCCAGCATTTT. Translating gives CASSMGGGGNQPQHF. The rearrangement links TRBV19 to TRBJ1-5; D is unresolved. Trimming removed 3 bases from V and 2 bases from J, with 11 bases in between. There are 15 residues in the CDR3. CDR1 and CDR2 from the germline V gene are LNHDA and SQIVND (reference sequence).

This chain connects TRBV5-1 to TRBJ2-5, with D unresolved. The ends were cut back, 1 base at V and 5 bases at J, with 9 bases in the middle. The CDR3 extends over 13 amino acids. Per the germline V gene, CDR1 is SGHRS and CDR2 is YFSETQ. CDR3 bases: TGCGCCAGCAGCTTGCCAGGATCGGAGACCCAGTACTTC. This codes for CASSLPGSETQYF.

As to this clone: At one end the junction does not follow the germline gene, possibly because of a read error. This chain joins TRBV23-1 and TRBJ1-2; D not certain. TRBV23-1 is classed as an ORF, of uncertain function. The CDR3 sequence is 15 residues long. CDR3 in amino acids: CASSKSGPLWYGYTF. The CDR3 DNA is TGCGCCAGCAGTAAATCTGGCCCCTTATGGTATGGCTACACCTTC.

The chain recombines TRBV28 with TRBJ1-6, with TRBD1 as a possible D gene (6 bases). Between the trimmed V and J ends, which lost 6 bases and 11 bases, there was a span of 17 bases. CDR3 length equals 14 residues. The V gene's germline CDR1 is MDHEN and CDR2 SYDVKM. CDR3: CASSIYRESAPLHF. The CDR3 region has the DNA TGTGCCAGCAGCATCTACAGGGAGTCGGCACCCCTCCACTTT.

This chain links TRBV5-1 with TRBJ2-5; D is possibly TRBD2 (7 bases). CDR1 is SGHRS, CDR2 YFSETQ, per germline. The V and J ends lost 0 bases and 2 bases respectively, with 17 bases between them. CDR3 length equals 17 residues. The CDR3 sequence: CASSLEVRGGGQETQYF. CDR3 DNA: TGCGCCAGCAGCTTGGAGGTTCGGGGAGGGGGACAAGAGACCCAGTACTTC.